This T cell receptor (beta chain) was profiled in a study of blood T cell repertoires in COVID-19. Original handling: Amplification with reference gene primers provided the estimates of nucleated cell counts. The method was immunoSEQ multiplex PCR; TCRdb's version includes in-frame clones alone and lacks a portion of them. Clonal size and the V and J genes are those of that table, whereas D and trimming came from the DNA. The sample lists tens of thousands of clones; 88% were seen once. CDR3 size: 14 residues. Germline lookup yields CDR1 SGHKS and CDR2 YYEKEE (reference sequence). V was trimmed by 1 base and J by 4 bases, leaving 11 bases between them.

The gene calls are TRBV5-5 and TRBJ2-5, with D possibly matching TRBD2 (7 bases). Sample: peripheral blood. The clonotype was recovered from a man aged 50 to 60 with active COVID-19. The CDR3 is CASSLSGGGETQYF. The CDR3 nucleotides read TGTGCCAGCAGCTTGTCGGGGGGCGGAGAGACCCAGTACTTC. The full variable domain, with the rest looked up from reference TRBV5-5 and TRBJ2-5, is DAGVTQSPTHLIKTRGQQVTLRCSPISGHKSVSWYQQVLGQGPQFIFQYYEKEERGRGNFPDRFSARQFPNYSSELNVNALLLGDSALYLCASSLSGGGETQYFGPGTRLLVL.